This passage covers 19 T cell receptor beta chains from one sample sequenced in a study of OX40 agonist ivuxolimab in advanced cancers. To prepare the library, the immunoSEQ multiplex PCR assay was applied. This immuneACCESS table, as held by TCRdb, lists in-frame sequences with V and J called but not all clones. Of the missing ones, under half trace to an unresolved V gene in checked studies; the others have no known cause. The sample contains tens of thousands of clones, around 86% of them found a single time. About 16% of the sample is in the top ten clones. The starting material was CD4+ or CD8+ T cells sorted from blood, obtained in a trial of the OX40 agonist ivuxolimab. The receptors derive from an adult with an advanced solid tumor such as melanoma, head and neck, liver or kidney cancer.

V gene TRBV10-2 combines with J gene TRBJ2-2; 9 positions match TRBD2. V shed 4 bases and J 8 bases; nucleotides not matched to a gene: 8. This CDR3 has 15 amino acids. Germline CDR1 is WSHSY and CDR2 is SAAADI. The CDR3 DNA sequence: TGCGCCAGCAGTGTCCTAGCGGGGCCCCTGGGGGAGCTGTTTTTT. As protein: CASSVLAGPLGELFF.

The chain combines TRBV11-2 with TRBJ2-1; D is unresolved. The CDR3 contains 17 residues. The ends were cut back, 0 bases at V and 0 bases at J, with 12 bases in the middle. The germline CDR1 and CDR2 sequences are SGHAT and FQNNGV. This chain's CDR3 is CASSLDWSDLSYNEQFF. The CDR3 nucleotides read TGTGCCAGCAGCTTAGATTGGAGCGACCTCTCCTACAATGAGCAGTTCTTC.

CDR3 region: CASSLDQPQHF. CDR3 coding DNA: TGTGCCAGCAGTTTGGATCAGCCCCAGCATTTT. The chain links TRBV28 to TRBJ1-5, with D hard to call. Looked up from germline, CDR1 is MDHEN and CDR2 is SYDVKM. The V end lost 3 bases, the J end lost 5 bases, and 2 bases lay between the germline ends. CDR3 size: 11 residues.

The CDR3 is CASSLSRTGSYNEQFF. The DNA for the CDR3 is TGTGCCAGCAGCCTTTCTCGAACAGGCTCCTACAATGAGCAGTTCTTC. The gene calls are TRBV16 and TRBJ2-1; the D gene is possibly TRBD1 (5 bases). Germline V gene lookup returns CDR1 KGHSY and CDR2 FQNENV. The CDR3 is 16 amino acids. V lost 4 bases and J 0 bases, leaving 13 bases between the germline ends.

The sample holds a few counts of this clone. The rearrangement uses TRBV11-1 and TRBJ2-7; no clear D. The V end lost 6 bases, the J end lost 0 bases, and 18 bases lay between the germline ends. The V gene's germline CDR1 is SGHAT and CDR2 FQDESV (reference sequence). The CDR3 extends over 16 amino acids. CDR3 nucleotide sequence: TGTGCCAGCAGTCCCGCATTTCTTGGTTACTCCTACGAGCAGTACTTC. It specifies CASSPAFLGYSYEQYF. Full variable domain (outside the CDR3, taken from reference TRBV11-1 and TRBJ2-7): EAEVAQSPRYKITEKSQAVAFWCDPISGHATLYWYRQILGQGPELLVQFQDESVVDDSQLPKDRFSAERLKGVDSTLKIQPAELGDSAMYLCASSPAFLGYSYEQYFGPGTRLTVT.

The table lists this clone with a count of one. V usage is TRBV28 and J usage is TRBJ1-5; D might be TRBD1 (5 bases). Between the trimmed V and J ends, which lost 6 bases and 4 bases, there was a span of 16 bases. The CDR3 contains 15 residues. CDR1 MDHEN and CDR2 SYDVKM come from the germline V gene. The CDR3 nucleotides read TGTGCCAGCAGCCCCGCGAGGACACCGAATCAGCCCCAGCATTTT. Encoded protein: CASSPARTPNQPQHF.

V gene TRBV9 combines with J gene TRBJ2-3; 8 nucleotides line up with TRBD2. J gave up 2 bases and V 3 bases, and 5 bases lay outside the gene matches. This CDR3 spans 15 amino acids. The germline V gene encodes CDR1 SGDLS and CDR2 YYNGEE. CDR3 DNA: TGTGCCAGCAGCGGATCGGGGGGGGCCACAGATACGCAGTATTTT. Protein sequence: CASSGSGGATDTQYF.

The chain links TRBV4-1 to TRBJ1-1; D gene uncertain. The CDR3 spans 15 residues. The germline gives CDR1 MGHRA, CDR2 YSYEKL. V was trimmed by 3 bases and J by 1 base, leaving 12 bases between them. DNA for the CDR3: TGCGCCAGCAGCCAGTCCGTTCACAAGAACACTGAAGCTTTCTTT. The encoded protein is CASSQSVHKNTEAFF.

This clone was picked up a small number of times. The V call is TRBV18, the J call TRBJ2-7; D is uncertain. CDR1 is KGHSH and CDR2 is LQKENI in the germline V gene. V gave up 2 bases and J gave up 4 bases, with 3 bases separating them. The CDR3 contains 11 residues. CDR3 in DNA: TGTGCCAGCTCACCAGGATACGAGCAGTACTTC. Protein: CASSPGYEQYF.

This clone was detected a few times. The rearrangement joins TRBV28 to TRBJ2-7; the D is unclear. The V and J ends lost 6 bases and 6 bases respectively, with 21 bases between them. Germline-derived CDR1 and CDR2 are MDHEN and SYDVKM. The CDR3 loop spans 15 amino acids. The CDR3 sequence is CASSGRKEIGIEQYF. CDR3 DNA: TGTGCCAGCAGCGGCCGGAAGGAGATTGGCATCGAGCAGTACTTC.

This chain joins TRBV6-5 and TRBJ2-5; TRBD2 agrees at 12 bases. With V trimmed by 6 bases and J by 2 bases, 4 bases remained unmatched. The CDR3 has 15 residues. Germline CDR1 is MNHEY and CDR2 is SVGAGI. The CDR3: CASSTSGGHQETQYF. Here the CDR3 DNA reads TGTGCCAGCAGCACTAGCGGGGGGCATCAAGAGACCCAGTACTTC.

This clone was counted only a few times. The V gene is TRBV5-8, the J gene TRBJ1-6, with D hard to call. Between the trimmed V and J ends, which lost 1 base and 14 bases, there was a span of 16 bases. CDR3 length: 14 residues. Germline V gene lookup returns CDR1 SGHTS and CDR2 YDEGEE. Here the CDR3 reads CASSLTSIRVALHF. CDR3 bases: TGTGCCAGCAGCTTGACGTCGATTCGAGTGGCCCTCCACTTT.

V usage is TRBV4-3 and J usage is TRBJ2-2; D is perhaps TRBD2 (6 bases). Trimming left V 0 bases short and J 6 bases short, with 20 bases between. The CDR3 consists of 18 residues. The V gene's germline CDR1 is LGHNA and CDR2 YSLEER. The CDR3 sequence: CASSQEPPLGSWPGELFF. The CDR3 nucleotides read TGCGCCAGCAGCCAAGAACCCCCTCTCGGGAGTTGGCCCGGGGAGCTGTTTTTT.

The CDR3 loop is CASSLWGWETQYF. The CDR3 nucleotides read TGTGCCAGCAGCCTCTGGGGCTGGGAGACCCAGTACTTC. The rearrangement uses TRBV14 and TRBJ2-5, with D maybe TRBD1 (5 bases). The V gene's germline CDR1 is SGHDN and CDR2 FVKESK. The CDR3 runs to 13 residues. V was trimmed by 4 bases and J by 5 bases, leaving 11 bases between them.

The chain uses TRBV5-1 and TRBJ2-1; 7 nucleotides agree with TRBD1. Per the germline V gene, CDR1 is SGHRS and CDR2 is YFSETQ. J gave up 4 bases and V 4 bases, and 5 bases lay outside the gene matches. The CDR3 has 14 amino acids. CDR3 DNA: TGCGCCAGCAGCCCCGGGACAGCTTACAATGAGCAGTTCTTC. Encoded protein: CASSPGTAYNEQFF.

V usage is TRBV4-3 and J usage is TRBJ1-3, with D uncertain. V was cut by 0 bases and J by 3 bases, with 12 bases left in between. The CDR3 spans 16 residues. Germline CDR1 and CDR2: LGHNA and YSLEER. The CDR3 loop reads CASSQDTSGVGNTIYF. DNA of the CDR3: TGCGCCAGCAGCCAAGATACCTCCGGAGTTGGAAACACCATATATTTT.

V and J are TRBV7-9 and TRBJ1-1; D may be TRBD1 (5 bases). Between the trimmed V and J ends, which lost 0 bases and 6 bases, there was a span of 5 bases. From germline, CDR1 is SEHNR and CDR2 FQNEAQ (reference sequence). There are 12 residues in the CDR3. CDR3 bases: TGTGCCAGCAGCTTAGCGGGGCCTGAAGCTTTCTTT. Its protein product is CASSLAGPEAFF.

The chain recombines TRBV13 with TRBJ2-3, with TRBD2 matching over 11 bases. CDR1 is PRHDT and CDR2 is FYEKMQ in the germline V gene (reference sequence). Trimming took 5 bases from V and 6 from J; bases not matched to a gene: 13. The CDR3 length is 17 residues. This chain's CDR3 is CASSQKGLADKADTQYF. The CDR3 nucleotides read TGTGCCAGCAGCCAAAAGGGACTAGCGGACAAAGCGGATACGCAGTATTTT.

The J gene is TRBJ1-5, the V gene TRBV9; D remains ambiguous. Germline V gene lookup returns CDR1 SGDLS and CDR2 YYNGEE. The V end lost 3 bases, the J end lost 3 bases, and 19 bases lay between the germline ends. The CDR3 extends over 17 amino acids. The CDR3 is CASSGGRAISSNQPQHF. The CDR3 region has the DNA TGTGCCAGCAGCGGAGGTCGAGCGATCTCATCCAATCAGCCCCAGCATTTT.